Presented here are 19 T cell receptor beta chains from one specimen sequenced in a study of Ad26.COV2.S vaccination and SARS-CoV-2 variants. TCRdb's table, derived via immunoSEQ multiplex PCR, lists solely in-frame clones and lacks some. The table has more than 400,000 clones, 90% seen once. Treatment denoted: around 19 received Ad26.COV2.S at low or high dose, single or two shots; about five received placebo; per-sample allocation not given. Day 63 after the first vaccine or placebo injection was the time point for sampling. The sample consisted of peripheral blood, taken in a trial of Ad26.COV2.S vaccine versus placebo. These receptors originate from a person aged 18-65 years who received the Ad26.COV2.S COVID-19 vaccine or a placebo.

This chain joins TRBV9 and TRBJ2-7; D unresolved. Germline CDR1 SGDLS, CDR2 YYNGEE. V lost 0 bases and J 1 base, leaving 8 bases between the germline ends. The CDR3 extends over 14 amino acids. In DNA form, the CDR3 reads TGTGCCAGCAGCGTAGGGACCCGGTCCTACGAGCAGTACTTC. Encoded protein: CASSVGTRSYEQYF.

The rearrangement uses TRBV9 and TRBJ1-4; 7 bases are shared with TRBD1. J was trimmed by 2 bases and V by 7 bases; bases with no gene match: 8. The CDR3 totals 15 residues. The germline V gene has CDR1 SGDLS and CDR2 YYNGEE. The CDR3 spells CASSPGQATNEKLFF. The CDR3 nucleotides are TGTGCCAGCTCACCCGGACAGGCTACTAATGAAAAACTGTTTTTT.

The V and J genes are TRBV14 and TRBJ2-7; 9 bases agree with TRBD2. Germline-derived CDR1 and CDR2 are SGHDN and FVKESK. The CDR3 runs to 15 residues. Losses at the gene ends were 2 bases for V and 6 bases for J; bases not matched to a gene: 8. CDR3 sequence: CASSQYLAGVGEQYF. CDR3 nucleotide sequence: TGTGCCAGCAGCCAATATTTAGCGGGAGTTGGCGAGCAGTACTTC.

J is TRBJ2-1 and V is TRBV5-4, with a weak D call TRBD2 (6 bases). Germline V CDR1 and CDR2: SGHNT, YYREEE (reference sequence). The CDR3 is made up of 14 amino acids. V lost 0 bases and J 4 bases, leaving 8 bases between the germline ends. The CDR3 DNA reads TGTGCCAGCAGCTTGGCCCGGGGGTACAATGAGCAGTTCTTC. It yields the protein CASSLARGYNEQFF.

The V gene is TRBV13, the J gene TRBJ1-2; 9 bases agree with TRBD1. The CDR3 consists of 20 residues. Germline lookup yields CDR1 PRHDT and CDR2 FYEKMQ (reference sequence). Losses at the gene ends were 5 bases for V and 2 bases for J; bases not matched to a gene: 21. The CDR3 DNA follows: TGTGCCAGCAGCCCCGCCCGAAGGACAGGGGCAGAAACCATCAACTATGGCTACACCTTC. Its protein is CASSPARRTGAETINYGYTF.

CDR3 residues: CASSLGQGASGNTIYF. The CDR3 DNA sequence: TGTGCCAGCAGCTTGGGGCAGGGGGCCTCTGGAAACACCATATATTTT. V usage is TRBV5-6 and J usage is TRBJ1-3, with 8 bases lining up with TRBD1. CDR1 is SGHDT, CDR2 YYEEEE, per germline. This CDR3 comprises 16 residues. V dropped 0 bases and J dropped 0; count of bases not matched to a gene: 2.

Here the CDR3 DNA reads TGTGCCACCACGAGGGGGGACTCTGGAAACACCATATATTTT. It translates to CATTRGDSGNTIYF. The V call is TRBV5-5, the J call TRBJ1-3; TRBD1 might be the D (6 bases). The CDR3 length is 14 residues. The V gene lost 9 bases and the J gene lost 0 bases, with 13 bases spanning the gap. CDR1 SGHKS and CDR2 YYEKEE come from the germline V gene (reference sequence).

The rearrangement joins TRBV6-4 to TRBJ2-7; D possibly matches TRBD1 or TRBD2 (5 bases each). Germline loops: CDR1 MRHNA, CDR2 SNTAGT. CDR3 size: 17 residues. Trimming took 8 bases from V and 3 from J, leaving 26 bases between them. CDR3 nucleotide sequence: TGTGCCAGCGGCCGGGACGGGCGGCCCTCGGTTCACTACGAGCAGTACTTC. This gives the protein CASGRDGRPSVHYEQYF.

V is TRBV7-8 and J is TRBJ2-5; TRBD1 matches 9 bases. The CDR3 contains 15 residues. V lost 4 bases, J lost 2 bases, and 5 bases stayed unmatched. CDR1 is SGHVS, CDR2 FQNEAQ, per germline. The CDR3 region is CASSSGTGFQETQYF. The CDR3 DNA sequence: TGTGCCAGCAGCTCAGGGACAGGGTTTCAAGAGACCCAGTACTTC.

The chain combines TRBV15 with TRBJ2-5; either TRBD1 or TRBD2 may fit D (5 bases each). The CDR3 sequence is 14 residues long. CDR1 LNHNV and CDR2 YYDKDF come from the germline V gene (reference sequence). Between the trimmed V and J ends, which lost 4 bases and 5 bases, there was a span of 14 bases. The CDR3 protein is CATSNRGHRETQYF. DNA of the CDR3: TGTGCCACCAGCAATAGAGGGCACAGGGAGACCCAGTACTTC. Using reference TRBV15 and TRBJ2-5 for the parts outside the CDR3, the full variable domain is DAMVIQNPRYQVTQFGKPVTLSCSQTLNHNVMYWYQQKSSQAPKLLFHYYDKDFNNEADTPDNFQSRRPNTSFCFLDIRSPGLGDTAMYLCATSNRGHRETQYFGPGTRLLVL.

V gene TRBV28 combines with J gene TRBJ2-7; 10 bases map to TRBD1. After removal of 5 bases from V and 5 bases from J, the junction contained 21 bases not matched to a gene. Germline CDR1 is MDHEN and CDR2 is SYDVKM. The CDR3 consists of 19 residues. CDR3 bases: TGTGCCAGCAGTCCTCAGGTGGGTCTCTACGGGACAGGGGACCACGAGCAGTACTTC. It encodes CASSPQVGLYGTGDHEQYF.

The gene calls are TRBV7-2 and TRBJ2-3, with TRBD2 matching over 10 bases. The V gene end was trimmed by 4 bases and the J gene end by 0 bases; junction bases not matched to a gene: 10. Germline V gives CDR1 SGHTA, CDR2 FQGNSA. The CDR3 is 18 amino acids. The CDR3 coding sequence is TGTGCCAGCAGCTCCCGGACTAGCGGACCTACTAGCACAGATACGCAGTATTTT. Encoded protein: CASSSRTSGPTSTDTQYF. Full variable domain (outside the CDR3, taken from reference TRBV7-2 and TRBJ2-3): GAGVSQSPSNKVTEKGKDVELRCDPISGHTALYWYRQSLGQGLEFLIYFQGNSAPDKSGLPSDRFSAERTGGSVSTLTIQRTQQEDSAVYLCASSSRTSGPTSTDTQYFGPGTRLTVL.

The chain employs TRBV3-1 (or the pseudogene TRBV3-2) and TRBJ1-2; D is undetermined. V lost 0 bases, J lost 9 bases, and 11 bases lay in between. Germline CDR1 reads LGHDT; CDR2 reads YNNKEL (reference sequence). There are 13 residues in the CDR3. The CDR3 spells CASSQEAAMSYTF. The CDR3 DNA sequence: TGTGCCAGCAGCCAAGAGGCGGCAATGAGCTACACCTTC.

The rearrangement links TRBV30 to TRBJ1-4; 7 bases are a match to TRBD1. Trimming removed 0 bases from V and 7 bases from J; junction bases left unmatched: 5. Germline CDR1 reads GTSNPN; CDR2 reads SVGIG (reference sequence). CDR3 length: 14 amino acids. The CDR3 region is CAWSVGSGGEKLFF. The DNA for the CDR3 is TGTGCCTGGAGTGTTGGGTCAGGGGGTGAAAAACTGTTTTTT.

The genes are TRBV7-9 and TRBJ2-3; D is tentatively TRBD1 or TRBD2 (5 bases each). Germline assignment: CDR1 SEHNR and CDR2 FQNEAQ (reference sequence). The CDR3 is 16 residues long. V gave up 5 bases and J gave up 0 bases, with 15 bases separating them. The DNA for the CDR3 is TGTGCCAGCAGCCCGAGGGGTGCCCTCAGCACAGATACGCAGTATTTT. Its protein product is CASSPRGALSTDTQYF.

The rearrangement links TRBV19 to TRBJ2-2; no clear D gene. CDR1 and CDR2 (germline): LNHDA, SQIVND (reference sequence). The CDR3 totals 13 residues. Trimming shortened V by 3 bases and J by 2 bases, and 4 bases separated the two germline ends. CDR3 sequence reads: CASSMHNTGELFF. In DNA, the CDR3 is TGTGCCAGTAGTATGCATAACACCGGGGAGCTGTTTTTT.

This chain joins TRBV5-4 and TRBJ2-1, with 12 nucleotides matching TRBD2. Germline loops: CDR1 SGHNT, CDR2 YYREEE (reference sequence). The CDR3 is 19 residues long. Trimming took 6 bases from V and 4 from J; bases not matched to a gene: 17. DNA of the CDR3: TGTGCCAGCACTCAACGAAGGACTAGCGGGATGCTATCGTACAATGAGCAGTTCTTC. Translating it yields CASTQRRTSGMLSYNEQFF.

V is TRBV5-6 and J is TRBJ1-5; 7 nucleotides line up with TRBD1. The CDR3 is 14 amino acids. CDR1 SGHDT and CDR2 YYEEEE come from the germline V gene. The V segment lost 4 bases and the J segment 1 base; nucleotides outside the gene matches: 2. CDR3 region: CASSLQGSNQPQHF. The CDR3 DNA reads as TGTGCCAGCAGCCTACAGGGGAGCAATCAGCCCCAGCATTTT.

The CDR3 loop reads CASSARDRHYEQYF. The CDR3 region has the DNA TGTGCCAGCAGCGCACGGGACAGGCACTACGAGCAGTACTTC. The V gene is TRBV11-2, the J gene TRBJ2-7; TRBD1 matches 8 bases. V lost 5 bases to trimming and J lost 3 bases; unmatched junction nucleotides: 6. The CDR3 has 14 residues. Germline-derived CDR1 and CDR2 are SGHAT and FQNNGV.